The 4 T cell receptor beta chains below were found in one sample sequenced in a study of T cells in Graves' hyperthyroidism and ophthalmopathy. The investigators amplified TCR beta CDR3 regions from RNA transcripts. An initial round of RT-PCR targeting the TCR CDR3 relied on the HTBI primer set. One entry per CDR3 protein, called by TCRdb with MiXCR from the multiplex PCR reads. The sample contains over 500,000 distinct CDR3 sequences, about 46% of which appear only once. Sample: peripheral blood or thyroid tissue (not recorded which). Receptors were obtained from an adult woman with Graves' disease, either hyperthyroidism or ophthalmopathy (not recorded which).

Only one count was recorded for this clonotype. The rearrangement links TRBV7-2 to TRBJ2-7; tentative D call: TRBD1 (6 bases). Trimming took 8 bases from V and 5 from J, leaving 16 bases between them. CDR3 length: 13 amino acids. CDR1 SGHTA and CDR2 FQGNSA come from the germline V gene. The DNA of the CDR3 is TGTGCCAGCCTTACCAGGGGTATCAACGAGCAGTACTTC. Its translation: CASLTRGINEQYF.

V usage is TRBV10-2 and J usage is TRBJ2-6; D is ambiguous. The CDR3 length is 13 residues. Trimming shortened V by 7 bases and J by 4 bases, and 8 bases separated the two germline ends. From germline, CDR1 is WSHSY and CDR2 SAAADI. In nucleotides, the CDR3 is TGCGCCAGCAAAAACGGGGGGGCCAACGTCCTGACTTTC. Its translation is CASKNGGANVLTF.

This rearrangement joins TRBV28 to TRBJ2-2; 9 bases are a match to TRBD2. CDR1 and CDR2 from the germline V gene are MDHEN and SYDVKM. The V gene end was trimmed by 8 bases and the J gene end by 6 bases; junction bases not matched to a gene: 10. CDR3 length: 15 amino acids. The DNA of the CDR3 is TGTGCCAGCCAATTAGCGGGAGTAACACCCGGGGAGCTGTTTTTT. Translated, it gives CASQLAGVTPGELFF. Filled out from reference TRBV28 and TRBJ2-2, the complete variable domain reads DVKVTQSSRYLVKRTGEKVFLECVQDMDHENMFWYRQDPGLGLRLIYFSYDVKMKEKGDIPEGYSVSREKKERFSLILESASTNQTSMYLCASQLAGVTPGELFFGEGSRLTVL.

This clonotype was counted many times. V gene TRBV14 combines with J gene TRBJ1-1; 9 positions match TRBD1. Unmatched junction bases numbered 6, after V lost 1 base and J lost 3 bases. The V gene's germline CDR1 is SGHDN and CDR2 FVKESK. The CDR3 contains 16 residues. In DNA, the CDR3 is TGTGCCAGCAGCCAAGTCACAGGGGGCCGATACACTGAAGCTTTCTTT. Residues: CASSQVTGGRYTEAFF.